Listed below are T cell receptor beta chains from one sample, sequenced in a study of blood T cell repertoires in COVID-19. Repertoires were generated with immunoSEQ multiplex PCR, while TCRdb's copy carries only in-frame clones and drops some. Among approximately 16,000 clones listed, around 88% were seen once. Specimen: peripheral blood. These receptors originate from a human donor in a cohort sampled during active COVID-19. CDR3s include the opening cysteine and the closing phenylalanine or tryptophan. The D gene is left open where the match is weak. The listing skips clone size in some rows; elsewhere it reads once, few, many or a size class.

D	V	J	size	CDR3	DNA
TRBD1	TRBV9	TRBJ2-3	.	CASSVEDRATDTQYF	TGTGCCAGCAGCGTAGAGGACAGGGCCACAGATACGCAGTATTTT
.	TRBV30	TRBJ1-5	.	CAWSWGKRGGNQPQHF	TGTGCCTGGAGTTGGGGTAAGCGGGGCGGGAATCAGCCCCAGCATTTT
.	TRBV5-1	TRBJ1-4	.	CASSLASGRDEKLFF	TGCGCCAGCAGCTTGGCATCAGGGAGGGACGAAAAACTGTTTTTT
TRBD1	TRBV28	TRBJ1-5	.	CASKSGTGVRFNQPQHF	TGTGCCAGCAAGTCAGGGACAGGGGTGAGGTTCAATCAGCCCCAGCATTTT
TRBD1	TRBV11-1	TRBJ2-5	.	CASSTPGQSQETQYF	TGTGCCAGCAGCACCCCGGGACAGAGCCAAGAGACCCAGTACTTC
.	TRBV14	TRBJ2-7	.	CASSQAGGLNNEQYF	TGTGCCAGCAGCCAAGCAGGAGGGCTGAATAACGAGCAGTACTTC
TRBD1	TRBV4-3	TRBJ2-7	large	CASSQGVPFEEQGTYEQYF	TGCGCCAGCAGCCAAGGGGTTCCTTTTGAAGAACAGGGGACCTACGAGCAGTACTTC
.	TRBV19	TRBJ2-1	few	CASSIGESAYNEQFF	TGTGCCAGTAGTATAGGAGAATCCGCCTACAATGAGCAGTTCTTC
.	TRBV5-1	TRBJ2-7	.	CASSLDLPIGNEQYF	TGCGCCAGCAGCTTGGATTTGCCCATTGGCAACGAGCAGTACTTC
.	TRBV2	TRBJ1-1	.	CASSKAGQNTEAFF	TGTGCCAGTTCCAAGGCAGGCCAGAACACTGAAGCTTTCTTT
TRBD2	TRBV10-3	TRBJ2-3	.	CAISASGVTDTQYF	TGTGCCATCAGCGCTAGCGGGGTCACAGATACGCAGTATTTT
.	TRBV19	TRBJ1-1	.	CASEMTRRTEAFF	TGTGCCAGTGAGATGACGAGGAGGACTGAAGCTTTCTTT
.	TRBV4-1	TRBJ1-4	.	CASSLETITTNEKLFF	TGCGCCAGCAGCCTGGAGACGATCACAACTAATGAAAAACTGTTTTTT
.	TRBV27	TRBJ2-1	few	CASSLLTDNEQFF	TGTGCCAGCAGTTTGCTAACAGACAATGAGCAGTTCTTC
.	TRBV28	TRBJ2-7	once	CASSLDGTYEQYF	TGTGCCAGCAGTCTAGACGGTACCTACGAGCAGTACTTC
TRBD1	TRBV9	TRBJ1-1	.	CASSGPGTAVDTEAFF	TGTGCCAGCAGCGGCCCGGGGACAGCCGTCGATACTGAAGCTTTCTTT
.	TRBV12-2	TRBJ1-4	.	CASRKIVGQGLDPRVNEKLFF	TGTGCAAGTCGCAAAATAGTGGGACAGGGGCTCGACCCTCGGGTTAATGAAAAACTGTTTTTT
TRBD1	TRBV28	TRBJ1-5	.	CASREGTGGNQPQHF	TGTGCCAGCAGGGAGGGGACAGGGGGAAATCAGCCCCAGCATTTT
.	TRBV12-3/TRBV12-4	TRBJ1-1	.	CASSETTEAFF	TGTGCCAGCAGTGAAACTACTGAAGCTTTCTTT
TRBD1	TRBV29-1	TRBJ2-1	.	CSANTPGQYNEQFF	TGCAGCGCCAATACCCCGGGACAGTACAATGAGCAGTTCTTC
TRBD1	TRBV27	TRBJ2-5	.	CASKRDRAYQETQYF	TGTGCCAGCAAAAGGGACAGGGCATACCAAGAGACCCAGTACTTC
TRBD2	TRBV3-1/TRBV3-2	TRBJ2-1	.	CASSQEGLAGASEQFF	TGTGCCAGCAGCCAAGAAGGACTAGCGGGGGCGAGTGAGCAGTTCTTC
.	TRBV7-6	TRBJ2-7	.	CASSSNSYEQYF	TGTGCCAGCAGCTCCAACTCCTACGAGCAGTACTTC
.	TRBV30	TRBJ1-1	.	CALAGSGWTEAFF	TGTGCTCTCGCAGGAAGCGGTTGGACTGAAGCTTTCTTT
.	TRBV10-3	TRBJ2-1	.	CAISEPGGPRNEQFF	TGTGCCATCAGTGAGCCCGGGGGGCCCCGTAATGAGCAGTTCTTC
TRBD1	TRBV12-5	TRBJ2-7	.	CASGLGVDRGQYF	TGTGCTAGTGGTTTAGGTGTAGACAGGGGGCAGTACTTC
.	TRBV3-1/TRBV3-2	TRBJ1-2	.	CASSQGFVRGTSRYGYTF	TGTGCCAGCAGCCAAGGGTTCGTACGCGGGACCTCCCGATATGGCTACACCTTC
TRBD2	TRBV4-1	TRBJ2-2	.	CASSLGVSGGTGELFF	TGCGCCAGCAGCCTAGGTGTTAGCGGGGGTACCGGGGAGCTGTTTTTT
.	TRBV6-6	TRBJ1-2	.	CASSYNMQGIGGYTF	TGTGCCAGCAGTTACAACATGCAGGGCATTGGTGGCTACACCTTC
.	TRBV9	TRBJ2-2	.	CASSVGASVTGELFF	TGTGCCAGCAGCGTAGGGGCTAGCGTGACCGGGGAGCTGTTTTTT
.	TRBV7-2	TRBJ1-1	.	CASSSGLATEAFF	TGTGCCAGCAGTTCAGGGTTGGCGACTGAAGCTTTCTTT
TRBD1	TRBV3-1/TRBV3-2	TRBJ1-2	few	CASAPGQGYGYTF	TGTGCCAGTGCTCCGGGACAGGGCTATGGCTACACCTTC
TRBD1	TRBV10-3	TRBJ2-1	few	CAISRDSNFYNEQFF	TGTGCCATCAGTCGGGACAGTAATTTCTACAATGAGCAGTTCTTC
TRBD1	TRBV30	TRBJ1-2	.	CAWKHRGPRYGYTF	TGTGCCTGGAAACACAGGGGGCCTAGGTATGGCTACACCTTC
.	TRBV6-6	TRBJ2-2	.	CASSYNGGDTGELFF	TGTGCCAGCAGTTATAACGGGGGAGACACCGGGGAGCTGTTTTTT
.	TRBV28	TRBJ2-7	.	CASSQTRGGGDEQYF	TGTGCCAGCAGCCAGACTAGGGGTGGTGGTGACGAGCAGTACTTC
.	TRBV4-1	TRBJ2-7	once	CASSQVPRFYEQYF	TGCGCCAGCAGCCAAGTCCCCAGGTTCTACGAGCAGTACTTC
.	TRBV18	TRBJ1-1	.	CASSPPVERAEAFF	TGTGCCAGCTCACCACCGGTAGAAAGAGCTGAAGCTTTCTTT
.	TRBV28	TRBJ2-2	.	CASSFLTGELFF	TGTGCCAGCAGTTTTTTAACCGGGGAGCTGTTTTTT
.	TRBV9	TRBJ2-3	.	CASSETGLRTDTQYF	TGTGCCAGCAGTGAAACGGGTCTCCGCACAGATACGCAGTATTTT
.	TRBV12-5	TRBJ1-6	.	CASGHREGNSPLHF	TGTGCTAGTGGTCACCGGGAGGGGAATTCACCCCTCCACTTT
.	TRBV9	TRBJ2-1	.	CASDRGSSYNEEFF	TGTGCCAGCGACCGGGGGAGCTCCTACAATGAGGAGTTCTTC
TRBD1	TRBV5-1	TRBJ1-1	.	CASSVSGGTAEAFF	TGCGCCAGCAGCGTTTCAGGGGGCACGGCTGAAGCTTTCTTT
.	TRBV10-1	TRBJ2-5	once	CASSQGYQETQYF	TGCGCCAGCAGTCAGGGGTACCAAGAGACCCAGTACTTC
TRBD2	TRBV7-3	TRBJ2-7	.	CASSPSGGIPYEQYF	TGTGCCAGCAGCCCTAGCGGGGGGATACCCTACGAGCAGTACTTC
.	TRBV5-1	TRBJ2-5	.	CASSSGASSGVQETQYF	TGCGCCAGCAGCTCGGGGGCTTCTAGCGGTGTCCAAGAGACCCAGTACTTC
.	TRBV25-1	TRBJ1-6	.	CASTWSSYNSPLHF	TGTGCCAGCACATGGAGCTCCTATAATTCACCCCTCCACTTT
TRBD1	TRBV9	TRBJ1-2	once	CASSALGQGVPPPYGYTF	TGTGCCAGCAGCGCCTTGGGACAGGGGGTCCCGCCGCCTTATGGCTACACCTTC
.	TRBV15	TRBJ2-3	.	CATSRVSGSGTDTQYF	TGTGCCACCAGCAGAGTTTCCGGGTCAGGGACAGATACGCAGTATTTT
.	TRBV29-1	TRBJ1-2	.	CSVQPGTFNYGYTF	TGCAGCGTTCAACCCGGGACTTTTAACTATGGCTACACCTTC
.	TRBV6-6	TRBJ1-1	.	CAGAGPLNTEAFF	TGTGCCGGAGCAGGGCCTTTGAACACTGAAGCTTTCTTT
.	TRBV4-3	TRBJ1-4	.	CASSQVPLSEKLFF	TGCGCCAGCAGCCAAGTTCCACTATCGGAAAAACTGTTTTTT
TRBD1	TRBV6-5	TRBJ2-3	.	CASSSRDRGTDTQYF	TGTGCCAGCAGCTCCCGGGACAGGGGAACAGATACGCAGTATTTT
.	TRBV28	TRBJ1-1	.	CASSFRLTEAFF	TGTGCCAGCAGTTTCAGGCTTACTGAAGCTTTCTTT
.	TRBV7-2	TRBJ2-3	.	CASSPQTDTQYF	TGTGCCAGCAGCCCCCAGACAGATACGCAGTATTTT